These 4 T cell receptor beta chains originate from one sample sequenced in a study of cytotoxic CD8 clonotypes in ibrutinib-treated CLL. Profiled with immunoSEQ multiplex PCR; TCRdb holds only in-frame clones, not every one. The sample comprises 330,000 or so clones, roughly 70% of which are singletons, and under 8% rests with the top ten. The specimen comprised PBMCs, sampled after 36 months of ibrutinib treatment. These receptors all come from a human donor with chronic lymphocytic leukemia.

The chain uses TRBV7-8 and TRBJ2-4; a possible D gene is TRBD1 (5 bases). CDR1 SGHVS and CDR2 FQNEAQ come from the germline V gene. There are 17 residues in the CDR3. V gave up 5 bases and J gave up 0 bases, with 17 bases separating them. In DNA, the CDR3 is TGTGCCAGCAGCGATCCCCAAACAGGAACAGCCAAAAACATTCAGTACTTC. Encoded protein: CASSDPQTGTAKNIQYF.

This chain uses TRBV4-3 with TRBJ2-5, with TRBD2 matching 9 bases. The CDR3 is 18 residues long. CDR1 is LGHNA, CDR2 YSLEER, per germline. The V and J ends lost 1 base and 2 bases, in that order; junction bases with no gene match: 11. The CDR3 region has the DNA TGCGCCAGCAGCCAAGTGGCTAGCGGGATAGCCTTTCAAGAGACCCAGTACTTC. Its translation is CASSQVASGIAFQETQYF.

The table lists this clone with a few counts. CDR3 coding DNA: TGTGCCAGCAGCGCCTGGGGACAGCTCAAAGGCTACACCTTC. Its protein product is CASSAWGQLKGYTF. V gene TRBV9 combines with J gene TRBJ1-2; TRBD1 aligns across 7 bases. The V gene end was trimmed by 3 bases and the J gene end by 8 bases; junction bases not matched to a gene: 10. The CDR3 spans 14 residues. Germline loops: CDR1 SGDLS, CDR2 YYNGEE.

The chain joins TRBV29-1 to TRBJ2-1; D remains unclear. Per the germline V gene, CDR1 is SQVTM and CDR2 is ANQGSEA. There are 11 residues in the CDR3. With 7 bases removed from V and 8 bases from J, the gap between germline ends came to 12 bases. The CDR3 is CSAEPGDEQFF. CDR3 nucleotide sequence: TGCAGCGCCGAGCCCGGAGATGAGCAGTTCTTC.